The 13 T cell receptor beta chains reported below all come from one sample, sequenced in a study of T cell changes during pregnancy in multiple sclerosis. Sequencing used immunoSEQ multiplex PCR; TCRdb keeps in-frame clones, though not all of them. The sample has about 84,000 clones; around 94% are singletons. The specimen comprised peripheral blood, sampled in the second trimester of pregnancy. Every receptor here comes from a female donor in good health, enrolled as a control in a pregnancy study.

This clone came up once. This sequence joins TRBV19 and TRBJ2-7, with TRBD2 matching 10 bases. This CDR3 has 15 residues. Germline-derived CDR1 and CDR2 are LNHDA and SQIVND (reference sequence). The junction had 9 bases not matched to a gene; V was cut back by 4 bases and J by 6 bases. The CDR3 coding sequence is TGTGCCAGTAGTAGCCCAGCGGGAGGGCCTGTCGAGCAGTACTTC. As protein: CASSSPAGGPVEQYF.

The chain links TRBV28 to TRBJ2-1; D gene ambiguous. CDR1 and CDR2 (germline): MDHEN, SYDVKM. Trimming removed 1 base at V and 8 bases at J, with 6 bases between. There are 12 residues in the CDR3. The CDR3 nucleotides read TGTGCCAGCAGTTTATTTCAGGATGAGCAGTTCTTC. It is translated as CASSLFQDEQFF.

Worth noting for this clone: Other DNA sequences within the sample encode an identical CDR3. The chain uses TRBV7-9 and TRBJ2-7; TRBD1 matches at 7 bases. The CDR3 has 14 amino acids. Germline V lookup: CDR1 SEHNR, CDR2 FQNEAQ (reference sequence). V trimming: 1 base; J trimming: 3 bases; junction bases outside the gene matches: 3. Here the CDR3 DNA reads TGTGCCAGCAGCTTAGGCGCAGGGGGCTACGAGCAGTACTTC. Amino acids: CASSLGAGGYEQYF.

CDR3 amino acids: CASTLRDRADEQYF. CDR3 sequence (DNA): TGTGCCAGCACGCTCCGGGACAGGGCGGACGAGCAGTACTTC. The V call is TRBV28, the J call TRBJ2-7; TRBD1 matches 9 bases. Trimming cost V 7 bases and J 5 bases; bases outside gene matches: 9. The CDR3 length is 14 residues. Germline CDR1 reads MDHEN; CDR2 reads SYDVKM.

As for this clone: One end of the junction is discordant with germline, which a read error may explain. V gene TRBV6-1 combines with J gene TRBJ1-1; possibly TRBD1 for D (5 bases). This CDR3 is 16 amino acids long. In germline, CDR1 is MNHNS, CDR2 SASEGT. The CDR3 DNA reads TGTGCCAGCAGCGAAGCAAGGAGACAGAGGAACACTGAAGCTTTCTTT. This gives the protein CASSEARRQRNTEAFF.

V is TRBV25-1 and J is TRBJ1-5, with TRBD1 as a possible D gene (5 bases). Germline assignment: CDR1 MGHDK and CDR2 SYGVNS. Trimming cost V 6 bases and J 5 bases, with 11 bases left between them. The CDR3 is made up of 13 amino acids. CDR3 protein: CASRKQDDQPQHF. The CDR3 coding sequence is TGTGCCAGCAGAAAACAGGATGATCAGCCCCAGCATTTT.

The chain uses TRBV19 and TRBJ2-1; D is uncertain. Germline CDR1 and CDR2: LNHDA and SQIVND (reference sequence). V lost 3 bases and J lost 2, with 11 bases in between. The CDR3 spans 15 residues. The CDR3 DNA reads TGTGCCAGTAGTATCGGGTCGGTTACCTACAATGAGCAGTTCTTC. Protein: CASSIGSVTYNEQFF.

This chain links TRBV27 with TRBJ1-1, with TRBD1 identical over 7 bases. The CDR3 is 15 residues long. CDR1 MNHEY and CDR2 SMNVEV come from the germline V gene (reference sequence). Unmatched junction bases numbered 8, after V lost 0 bases and J lost 7 bases. The CDR3 loop is CASSLSTGSRGEAFF. DNA for the CDR3: TGTGCCAGCAGTTTATCGACAGGGTCCCGTGGTGAAGCTTTCTTT.

This clone was seen a single time. The chain has TRBV30 and TRBJ1-2, with TRBD1 matching 11 bases. The J segment lost 2 bases and the V segment lost 3 bases, leaving 5 bases of the junction unmatched. Germline CDR1 is GTSNPN and CDR2 is SVGIG (reference sequence). This CDR3 spans 15 amino acids. CDR3: CAWRAGDRGNYGYTF. The CDR3 region has the DNA TGTGCCTGGAGGGCGGGGGACAGGGGGAACTATGGCTACACCTTC.

This clone was recorded once. The chain recombines TRBV30 with TRBJ2-3, with D possibly TRBD2 on 5 matching bases. The CDR3 is 14 residues long. The germline V gene has CDR1 GTSNPN and CDR2 SVGIG (reference sequence). The germline V and J ends were trimmed by 3 bases and 6 bases, with 16 bases remaining between them. CDR3 DNA sequence: TGTGCCTGGAGGGACTCTGGGCCCACCGATACGCAGTATTTT. Translating gives CAWRDSGPTDTQYF.

This chain connects TRBV27 to TRBJ2-7, with D maybe TRBD2 (6 bases). Germline CDR1 MNHEY, CDR2 SMNVEV (reference sequence). Between the trimmed V and J ends, which lost 4 bases and 0 bases, there was a span of 19 bases. The CDR3 consists of 17 residues. CDR3 coding DNA: TGTGCCAGCAGTTCCCCCCTAACGGGGGATAGCTCCTACGAGCAGTACTTC. Protein sequence: CASSSPLTGDSSYEQYF.

This rearrangement joins TRBV28 to TRBJ1-2; 9 bases line up with TRBD1. J was trimmed by 6 bases and V by 8 bases; bases with no gene match: 7. CDR1 is MDHEN and CDR2 is SYDVKM in the germline V gene. There are 13 residues in the CDR3. Written as DNA, the CDR3 is TGTGCCAGCCTTACAGGGGGCGCTGATGGCTACACCTTC. The encoded protein is CASLTGGADGYTF.

The chain carries TRBV19 and TRBJ2-1; D gene unclear. This CDR3 is built from 11 residues. V was trimmed by 6 bases and J by 9 bases, leaving 9 bases between them. Germline V gene lookup returns CDR1 LNHDA and CDR2 SQIVND (reference sequence). CDR3 DNA sequence: TGTGCCAGTAGGGGCGTGGGTGAGCAGTTCTTC. As protein: CASRGVGEQFF. Looking up the rest from reference TRBV19 and TRBJ2-1 gives the full variable domain: DGGITQSPKYLFRKEGQNVTLSCEQNLNHDAMYWYRQDPGQGLRLIYYSQIVNDFQKGDIAEGYSVSREKKESFPLTVTSAQKNPTAFYLCASRGVGEQFFGPGTRLTVL.